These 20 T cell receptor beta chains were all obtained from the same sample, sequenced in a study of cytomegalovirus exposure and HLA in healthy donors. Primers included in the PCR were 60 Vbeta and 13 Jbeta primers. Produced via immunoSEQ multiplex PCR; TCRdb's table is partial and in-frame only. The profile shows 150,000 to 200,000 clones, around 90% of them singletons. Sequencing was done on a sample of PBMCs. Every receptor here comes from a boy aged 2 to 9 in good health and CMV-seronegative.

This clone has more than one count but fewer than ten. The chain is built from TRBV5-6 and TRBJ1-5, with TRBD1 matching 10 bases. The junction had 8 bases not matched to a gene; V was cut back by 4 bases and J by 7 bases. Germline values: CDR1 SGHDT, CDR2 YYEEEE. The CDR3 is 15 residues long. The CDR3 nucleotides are TGTGCCAGCAGCGCAGCCGGGACAGGGGTACAGCCCCAGCATTTT. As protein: CASSAAGTGVQPQHF.

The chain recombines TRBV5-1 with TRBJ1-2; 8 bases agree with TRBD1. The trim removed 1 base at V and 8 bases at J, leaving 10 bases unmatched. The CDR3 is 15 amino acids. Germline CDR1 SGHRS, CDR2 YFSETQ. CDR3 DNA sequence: TGCGCCAGCAGCTTGATGGGGCAGGGGGCGAGAGGCTACACCTTC. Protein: CASSLMGQGARGYTF.

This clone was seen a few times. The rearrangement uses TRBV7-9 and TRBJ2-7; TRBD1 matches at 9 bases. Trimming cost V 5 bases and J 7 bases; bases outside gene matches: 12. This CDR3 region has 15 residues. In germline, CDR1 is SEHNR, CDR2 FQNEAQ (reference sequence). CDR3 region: CASSPQGAGVREQYF. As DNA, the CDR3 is TGTGCCAGCAGCCCACAGGGGGCGGGGGTCCGTGAGCAGTACTTC. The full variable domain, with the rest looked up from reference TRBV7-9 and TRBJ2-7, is DTGVSQNPRHKITKRGQNVTFRCDPISEHNRLYWYRQTLGQGPEFLTYFQNEAQLEKSRLLSDRFSAERPKGSFSTLEIQRTEQGDSAMYLCASSPQGAGVREQYFGPGTRLTVT.

The CDR3 reads CASSQSHGRAYEQYF. The CDR3 DNA sequence: TGTGCCAGCAGCCAGTCCCACGGGAGGGCCTACGAGCAGTACTTC. The V call is TRBV14, the J call TRBJ2-7, with 8 nucleotides matching TRBD2. This CDR3 comprises 15 residues. V trimming: 3 bases; J trimming: 2 bases; junction bases outside the gene matches: 6. Germline values: CDR1 SGHDN, CDR2 FVKESK.

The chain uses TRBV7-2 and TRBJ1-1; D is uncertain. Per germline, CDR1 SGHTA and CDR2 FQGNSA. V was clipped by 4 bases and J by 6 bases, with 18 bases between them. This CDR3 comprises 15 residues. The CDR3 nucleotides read TGTGCCAGCAGCTCGGGGTCACGGTGGGGTCCTGAAGCTTTCTTT. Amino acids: CASSSGSRWGPEAFF.

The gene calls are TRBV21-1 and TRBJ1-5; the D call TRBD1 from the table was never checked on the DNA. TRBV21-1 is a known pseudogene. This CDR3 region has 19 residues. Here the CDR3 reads CASCSRQGRKGASNQPQHF. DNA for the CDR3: TGTGCCAGTTGTTCAAGACAGGGGCGGAAGGGTGCGAGCAATCAGCCCCAGCATTTT.

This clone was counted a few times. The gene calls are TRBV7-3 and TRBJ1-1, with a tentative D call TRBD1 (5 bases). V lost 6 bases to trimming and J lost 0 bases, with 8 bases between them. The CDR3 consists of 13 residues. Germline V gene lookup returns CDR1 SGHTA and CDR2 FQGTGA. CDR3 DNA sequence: TGTGCCAGCAGTAAGGGGCTGAACACTGAAGCTTTCTTT. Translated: CASSKGLNTEAFF.

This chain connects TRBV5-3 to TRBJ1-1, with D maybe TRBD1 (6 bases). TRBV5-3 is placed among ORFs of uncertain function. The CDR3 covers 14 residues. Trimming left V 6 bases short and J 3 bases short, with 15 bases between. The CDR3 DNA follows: TGTGCCAGAATCGGAGGGGGGGCCTACACTGAAGCTTTCTTT. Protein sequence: CARIGGGAYTEAFF.

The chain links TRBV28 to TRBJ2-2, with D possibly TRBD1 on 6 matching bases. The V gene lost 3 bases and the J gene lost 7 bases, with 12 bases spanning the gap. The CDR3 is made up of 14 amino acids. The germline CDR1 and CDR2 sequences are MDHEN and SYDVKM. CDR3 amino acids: CASSLHRAVGELFF. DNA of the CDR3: TGTGCCAGCAGTTTGCACAGGGCGGTCGGGGAGCTGTTTTTT.

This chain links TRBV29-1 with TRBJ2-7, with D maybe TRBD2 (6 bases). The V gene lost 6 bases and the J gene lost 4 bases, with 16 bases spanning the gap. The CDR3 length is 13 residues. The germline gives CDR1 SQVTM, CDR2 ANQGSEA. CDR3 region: CSVMTEGLYEQYF. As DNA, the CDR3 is TGCAGCGTGATGACGGAGGGACTGTACGAGCAGTACTTC.

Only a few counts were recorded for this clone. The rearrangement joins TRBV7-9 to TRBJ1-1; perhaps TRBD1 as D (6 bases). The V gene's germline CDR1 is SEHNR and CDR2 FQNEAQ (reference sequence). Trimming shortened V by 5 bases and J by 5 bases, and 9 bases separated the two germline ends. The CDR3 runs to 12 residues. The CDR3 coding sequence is TGTGCCAGCAGCGTCAGGGGAACTGAAGCTTTCTTT. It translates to CASSVRGTEAFF.

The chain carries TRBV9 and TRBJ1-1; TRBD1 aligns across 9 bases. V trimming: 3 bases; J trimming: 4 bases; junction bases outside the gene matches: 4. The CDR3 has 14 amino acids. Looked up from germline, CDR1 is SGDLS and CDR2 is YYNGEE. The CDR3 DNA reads TGTGCCAGCAGCGCCCGGACAGGGGTCACTGAAGCTTTCTTT. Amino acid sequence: CASSARTGVTEAFF.

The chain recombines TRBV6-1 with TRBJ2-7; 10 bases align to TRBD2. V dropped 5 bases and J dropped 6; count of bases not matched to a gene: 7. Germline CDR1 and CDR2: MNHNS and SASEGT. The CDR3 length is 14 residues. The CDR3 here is CASSSGGAFLEQYF. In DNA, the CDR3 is TGTGCCAGCAGTAGCGGGGGGGCCTTCCTCGAGCAGTACTTC.

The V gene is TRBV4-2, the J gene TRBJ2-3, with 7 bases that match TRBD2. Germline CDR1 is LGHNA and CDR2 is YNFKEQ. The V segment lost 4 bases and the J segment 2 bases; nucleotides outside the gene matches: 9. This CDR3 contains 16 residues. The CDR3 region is CASSPRRDYLTDTQYF. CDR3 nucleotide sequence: TGTGCCAGCAGCCCCAGGCGGGACTACCTCACAGATACGCAGTATTTT.

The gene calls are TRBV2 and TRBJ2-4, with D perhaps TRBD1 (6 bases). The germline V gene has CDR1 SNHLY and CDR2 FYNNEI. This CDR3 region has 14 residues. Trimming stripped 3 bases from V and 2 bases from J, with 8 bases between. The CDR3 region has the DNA TGTGCCAGCAGTGATGGACAGTCCAAAAACATTCAGTACTTC. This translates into CASSDGQSKNIQYF.

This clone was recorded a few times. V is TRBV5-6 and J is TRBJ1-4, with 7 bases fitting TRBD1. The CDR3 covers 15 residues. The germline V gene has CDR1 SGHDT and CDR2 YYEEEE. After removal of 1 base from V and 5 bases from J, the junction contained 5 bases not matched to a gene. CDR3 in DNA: TGTGCCAGCAGCTTGAATCCAGGGGGGAATGAAAAACTGTTTTTT. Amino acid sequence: CASSLNPGGNEKLFF.

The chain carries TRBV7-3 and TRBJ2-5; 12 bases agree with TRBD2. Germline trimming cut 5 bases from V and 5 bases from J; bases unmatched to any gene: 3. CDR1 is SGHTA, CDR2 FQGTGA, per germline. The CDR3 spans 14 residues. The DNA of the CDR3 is TGTGCCAGCAGCCTAGCGGGGGGGGGTGAGACCCAGTACTTC. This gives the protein CASSLAGGGETQYF.

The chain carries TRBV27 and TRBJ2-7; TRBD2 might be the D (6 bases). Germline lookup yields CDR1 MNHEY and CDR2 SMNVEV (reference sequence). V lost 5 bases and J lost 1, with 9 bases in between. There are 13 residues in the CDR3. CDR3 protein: CASSPGTSYEQYF. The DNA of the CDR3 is TGTGCCAGCAGTCCTGGGACTTCCTACGAGCAGTACTTC.

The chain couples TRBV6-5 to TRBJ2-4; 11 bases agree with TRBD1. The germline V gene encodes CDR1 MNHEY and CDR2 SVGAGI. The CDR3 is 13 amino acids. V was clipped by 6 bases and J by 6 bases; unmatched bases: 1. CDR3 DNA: TGTGCCAGCAGAGGACAGGGGGCAAACATTCAGTACTTC. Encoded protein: CASRGQGANIQYF.

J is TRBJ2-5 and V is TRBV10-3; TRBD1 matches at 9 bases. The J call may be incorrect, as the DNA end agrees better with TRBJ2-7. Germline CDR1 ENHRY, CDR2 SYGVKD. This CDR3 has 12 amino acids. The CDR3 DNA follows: TGTGCCAGCGGACAGGGGATCGACGAGCAGTACTTC. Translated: CASGQGIDEQYF.